The T cell receptor (beta chain) under discussion was sequenced for a study of T cell responses to AZD1222 COVID-19 vaccine. Findings and caveats of the study: Among those given AZD1222, only five or six were seropositive at baseline. Donors, mostly white British, included more females; clonal diversity was possibly underestimated.

The assay was immunoSEQ multiplex PCR, and TCRdb's table has in-frame clones only and misses some. The table shows 110,000 or so clones, with around nine tenths occurring only once. CDR1 is WNHNN and CDR2 is SYGVQD in the germline V gene (reference sequence). V lost 0 bases and J 7 bases, leaving 7 bases between the germline ends. The CDR3 covers 13 residues. About this clone itself: Its antigen is not identified.

The TCR was taken from an adult in good health. J is TRBJ2-1 and V is TRBV10-1; no clear D gene. Sequenced material: peripheral blood, taken on day 0 of AZD1222 vaccination. CDR3 coding DNA: TGCGCCAGCAGTGAGTCTGGAGTAAATGAGCAGTTCTTC. This encodes CASSESGVNEQFF.